This T cell receptor beta chain emerged from a study of blood T cell repertoires in COVID-19. Germline V CDR1 and CDR2: LNHNV, YYDKDF (reference sequence). Germline trimming cut 0 bases from V and 7 bases from J; bases unmatched to any gene: 9. The CDR3 consists of 16 residues. Sequencing used immunoSEQ multiplex PCR; TCRdb keeps in-frame clones, though not all of them. Of about 200,000 clones listed, roughly four fifths are singletons. The sample consisted of peripheral blood. The TCR originated in a woman aged 40-49 years with active or convalescent COVID-19. The chain carries TRBV15 and TRBJ2-1, with 7 bases that match TRBD2. The CDR3 reads CATSRDLGEGWNEQFF. The CDR3 DNA reads as TGTGCCACCAGCAGAGATCTGGGGGAGGGCTGGAATGAGCAGTTCTTC.